Here is one T cell receptor beta chain with its context. The antigen remains undetermined. Here immunoSEQ multiplex PCR was the method, and the copy in TCRdb shows in-frame clones only, minus some. The data show 90,000 to 150,000 clones, more than 75% seen once. This sample is drawn from a study of cytomegalovirus exposure and HLA in healthy donors. The overall study: It was reported in a later analysis that the approximately 110 validation repertoires used the same platform as the 550 to 800 first-cohort repertoires. Study observations and caveats: Most observed TCR sequences were rare, whereas some public TCRs were detected in many donors. First-cohort TCR clusters were later found to tend to co-occur in the 130 or so validation repertoires.

This CDR3 spans 15 amino acids. The V gene end was trimmed by 2 bases and the J gene end by 4 bases; junction bases not matched to a gene: 6. Per germline, CDR1 SGHDT and CDR2 YYEEEE. Sequenced material: PBMCs. This receptor was obtained from a young woman in good health and CMV-seropositive. This chain joins TRBV5-6 and TRBJ2-7, with TRBD2 identical over 10 bases. The CDR3 region is CASSFPSGGVYEQYF. The CDR3 nucleotides read TGTGCCAGCAGCTTTCCCAGCGGGGGGGTTTACGAGCAGTACTTC.